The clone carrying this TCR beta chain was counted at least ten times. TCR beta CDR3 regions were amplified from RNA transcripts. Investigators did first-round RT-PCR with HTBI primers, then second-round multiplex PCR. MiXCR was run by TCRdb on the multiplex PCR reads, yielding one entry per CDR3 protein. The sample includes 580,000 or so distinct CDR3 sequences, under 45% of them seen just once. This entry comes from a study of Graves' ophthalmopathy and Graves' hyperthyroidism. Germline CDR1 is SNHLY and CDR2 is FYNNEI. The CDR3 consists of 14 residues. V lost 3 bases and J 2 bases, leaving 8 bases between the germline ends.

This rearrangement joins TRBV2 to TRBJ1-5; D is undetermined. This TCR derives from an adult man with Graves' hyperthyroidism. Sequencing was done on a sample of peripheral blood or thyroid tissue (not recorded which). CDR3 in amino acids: CASSELRGNQPQHF. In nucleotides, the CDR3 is TGTGCCAGCAGTGAGCTACGGGGCAATCAGCCCCAGCATTTT.